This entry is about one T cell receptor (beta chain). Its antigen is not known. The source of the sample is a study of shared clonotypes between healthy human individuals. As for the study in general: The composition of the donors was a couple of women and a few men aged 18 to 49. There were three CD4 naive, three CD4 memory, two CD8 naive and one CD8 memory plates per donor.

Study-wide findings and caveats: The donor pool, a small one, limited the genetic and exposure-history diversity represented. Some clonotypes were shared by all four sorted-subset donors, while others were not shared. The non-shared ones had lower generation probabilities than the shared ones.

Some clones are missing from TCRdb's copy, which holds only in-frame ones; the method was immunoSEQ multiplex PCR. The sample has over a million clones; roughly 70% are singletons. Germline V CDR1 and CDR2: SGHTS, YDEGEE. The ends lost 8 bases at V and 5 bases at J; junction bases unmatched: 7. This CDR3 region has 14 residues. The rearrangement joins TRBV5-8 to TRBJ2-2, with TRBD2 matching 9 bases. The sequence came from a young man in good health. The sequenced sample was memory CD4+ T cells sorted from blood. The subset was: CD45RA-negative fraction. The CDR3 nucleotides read TGTGCCAGTACTAGCGGGCAACGGACCGGGGAGCTGTTTTTT. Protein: CASTSGQRTGELFF.